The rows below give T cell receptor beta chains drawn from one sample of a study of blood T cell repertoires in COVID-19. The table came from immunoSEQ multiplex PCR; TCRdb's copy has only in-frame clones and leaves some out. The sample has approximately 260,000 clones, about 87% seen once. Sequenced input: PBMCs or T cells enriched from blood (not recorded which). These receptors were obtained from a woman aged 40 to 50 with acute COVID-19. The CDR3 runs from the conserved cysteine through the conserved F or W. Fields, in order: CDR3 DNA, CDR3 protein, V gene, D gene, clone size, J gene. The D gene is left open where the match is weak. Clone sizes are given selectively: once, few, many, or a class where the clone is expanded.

TGTGCCAGCAGCTTAGACCAGGGAGGATCTGGCTACACCTTC	CASSLDQGGSGYTF	TRBV7-9	-	-	TRBJ1-2
TGTGCCAGCAGCTTGGGACAGCATAACACTGAAGCTTTCTTT	CASSLGQHNTEAFF	TRBV5-5	-	-	TRBJ1-1
TGTGCCAGTAGCGGACTAGCGGGAGCTGGCGGGGAGCTGTTTTTT	CASSGLAGAGGELFF	TRBV19	TRBD2	-	TRBJ2-2
TGCAGTGCTAGTGAGGGGCCCGAAGAGACCCAGTACTTC	CSASEGPEETQYF	TRBV20-1	-	-	TRBJ2-5
TGCGCCAGCAGGGGACAACAGAACACTGAAGCTTTCTTT	CASRGQQNTEAFF	TRBV10-1	-	-	TRBJ1-1
TGTGCCAGCAGTTTGTGGGGGGAGGCCAAAAACATTCAGTACTTC	CASSLWGEAKNIQYF	TRBV27	-	-	TRBJ2-4
TGTGCCAGCAGTTACCTGGCCGACACTGAAGCTTTCTTT	CASSYLADTEAFF	TRBV27	-	-	TRBJ1-1
TGTGCCAGCAGCCCCGGGGGGGCGTCTGAGACCCAGTACTTC	CASSPGGASETQYF	TRBV7-2	TRBD2	-	TRBJ2-5
TGTGCCAGCAGTTACTTAGCGGAACCCTACGAGCAGTACTTC	CASSYLAEPYEQYF	TRBV6-5	-	-	TRBJ2-7
TGTGCCAGCAGTTTGCGGTTTAAGGGCACAGATACGCAGTATTTT	CASSLRFKGTDTQYF	TRBV28	-	-	TRBJ2-3
TGTGCCAGTAGTCCGGACAGGGGCAATCAGCCCCAGCATTTT	CASSPDRGNQPQHF	TRBV19	TRBD1	-	TRBJ1-5
TGTGCCAGCAGCTTAGCGCGGGCCGGGAGAGGTCGAGAGACCCAGTACTTC	CASSLARAGRGRETQYF	TRBV7-2	-	once	TRBJ2-5
TGCGCCAGCAGCCAAGCGGGACAGGGGTATGGCTACACCTTC	CASSQAGQGYGYTF	TRBV4-3	TRBD1	-	TRBJ1-2
TGTGCCAGCAGCTCCCGCTCCAGCGGGACATACAATGAGCAGTTCTTC	CASSSRSSGTYNEQFF	TRBV21-1	-	-	TRBJ2-1
TGTGCCAGCAGTCAGGGATACAATGAGCAGTTCTTC	CASSQGYNEQFF	TRBV12-3/TRBV12-4	-	-	TRBJ2-1
TGTGCCAGCAGCTTAGAAGCGGGGGGACATGGCTACACCTTC	CASSLEAGGHGYTF	TRBV11-2	-	-	TRBJ1-2
TGTGCCAGCAGTTACTCCACAGGGGGGAGTTCACCCCTCCACTTT	CASSYSTGGSSPLHF	TRBV6-6	TRBD1	-	TRBJ1-6
TGTGCCAGCTCACGGGACAGGGGGCGCGACATTCAGTACTTC	CASSRDRGRDIQYF	TRBV18	TRBD1	-	TRBJ2-4
TGTGCCAGTCAGCTAGCAGTTAGCAATCAGCCCCAGCATTTT	CASQLAVSNQPQHF	TRBV19	-	-	TRBJ1-5
TGTGCCAGCTCGCCGGGACAGGGAGTCTCTGGGGCCAACGTCCTGACTTTC	CASSPGQGVSGANVLTF	TRBV18	TRBD1	-	TRBJ2-6
TGTGCCAGCTCACCACGGACAACCACTAACTATGGCTACACCTTC	CASSPRTTTNYGYTF	TRBV18	-	-	TRBJ1-2
TGCGCCAGCAGCTTGGCCGGGACAAAGGATGAAAAACTGTTTTTT	CASSLAGTKDEKLFF	TRBV5-1	-	-	TRBJ1-4
TGTGCCATCAGTGCCGGCGGGAGGGCCGATGGGGAGCAGTTCTTC	CAISAGGRADGEQFF	TRBV10-3	TRBD2	-	TRBJ2-1
TGTGCCAGCTCAAGGACTAGCGGGAGCTCCTACGAGCAGTACTTC	CASSRTSGSSYEQYF	TRBV18	TRBD2	once	TRBJ2-7
TGCAGCGTTGGGAACTTACGGGAGAACAATGAGCAGTTCTTC	CSVGNLRENNEQFF	TRBV29-1	-	-	TRBJ2-1
TGTGCCAGCAGCCTCAGCACCATATATTTT	CASSLSTIYF	TRBV7-9	-	-	TRBJ1-3
TGTGCCACCAGTGATTTCGACAATAACTATGGCTACACCTTC	CATSDFDNNYGYTF	TRBV24-1	-	-	TRBJ1-2
TGTGCCGTTCAATCCGATGCCGGGACAGGGGGTCGCCCCTATGGCTACACCTTC	CAVQSDAGTGGRPYGYTF	TRBV24-1	TRBD1	-	TRBJ1-2
TGTGCCAGCAGTGAAGGCAGGGTCCGCTCACCCCTCCACTTT	CASSEGRVRSPLHF	TRBV6-4	-	-	TRBJ1-6
TGTGCCAGCAGCTTAGGGGACAGAGACATGAACACTGAAGCTTTCTTT	CASSLGDRDMNTEAFF	TRBV7-9	TRBD1	-	TRBJ1-1
TGTGCCAGCAGCTGGCAGGATGGTCAGCCCCAGCATTTT	CASSWQDGQPQHF	TRBV5-6	-	-	TRBJ1-5
TGTGCCAGCAGTCTGGGACAGGGGCAGAGGCAGCCCCAGCATTTT	CASSLGQGQRQPQHF	TRBV6-5	TRBD1	-	TRBJ1-5
TGTGCCAGCAGAAACCCCCCAGACAGGGGGAACACTGAAGCTTTCTTT	CASRNPPDRGNTEAFF	TRBV2	TRBD1	-	TRBJ1-1
TGTGCCTGGAGTCCACGGACTAGCGGGACCAATGAGCAGTTCTTC	CAWSPRTSGTNEQFF	TRBV30	TRBD2	-	TRBJ2-1
TGTGCCAGCAGCTTAAGACTAGCGGGAGCTCGTACCGGCTACGAGCAGTACTTC	CASSLRLAGARTGYEQYF	TRBV11-2	TRBD2	-	TRBJ2-7
TGTGCCATCCGGGGACAGGAAAGCAATCAGCCCCAGCATTTT	CAIRGQESNQPQHF	TRBV10-3	TRBD1	-	TRBJ1-5
TGTGCCAGCAGCTTGGCCAGCCAAGAGACCCAGTACTTC	CASSLASQETQYF	TRBV7-9	-	-	TRBJ2-5
TGTGCCAGCAGCGCAGGGCTCCTTGGACGAAATGAGCAGTTCTTC	CASSAGLLGRNEQFF	TRBV5-4	-	-	TRBJ2-1
TGTGCCAGTAGTAGCCCGGGGAAGAACACCGGGGAGCTGTTTTTT	CASSSPGKNTGELFF	TRBV19	-	-	TRBJ2-2
TGTGCCAGCAGCCTTGTCGGACTAGTCGACTACGAGCAGTACTTC	CASSLVGLVDYEQYF	TRBV27	TRBD2	-	TRBJ2-7
TGTGCCAGCAGCATAGCAGGGACTGGGGCCAACGTCCTGACTTTC	CASSIAGTGANVLTF	TRBV9	-	-	TRBJ2-6
TGTGCCAGCTCACCATTGTCCCGGGACAGGGACCGAAACTATGGCTACACCTTC	CASSPLSRDRDRNYGYTF	TRBV18	TRBD1	once	TRBJ1-2
TGTGCCACCAGTGATTCGGGGGGCTACACCTTC	CATSDSGGYTF	TRBV24-1	-	-	TRBJ1-2
TGTGCCAGTAGTTTAAGTTTCCCTCCCCGGGGCGGGGGCGGTAGTCTGCCCCAGCATTTT	CASSLSFPPRGGGGSLPQHF	TRBV28	-	-	TRBJ1-5
TGTGCCAGCTCTCGGGACTCACTAGCTCATGAGCAGTTCTTC	CASSRDSLAHEQFF	TRBV18	-	-	TRBJ2-1
TGTGCCAGCAGCTTGGTGACAGGGGTTTTAGCTTTCTTT	CASSLVTGVLAFF	TRBV5-6	TRBD1	-	TRBJ1-1
TGTGCCAGCAGCTTACGCCAGGTGGGCTACAATGAGCAGTTCTTC	CASSLRQVGYNEQFF	TRBV7-9	-	-	TRBJ2-1
TGTGCCAGCGCAGGGTTCACTGAAGCTTTCTTT	CASAGFTEAFF	TRBV2	-	-	TRBJ1-1
TGCGCCAGCAGCTTGGGGTGGGACAGCACTGAAGCTTTCTTT	CASSLGWDSTEAFF	TRBV5-1	TRBD1	once	TRBJ1-1
TGTGCCAGCATTGGAGGGGGCGCGGGGACTGAAGCTTTCTTT	CASIGGGAGTEAFF	TRBV6-5	TRBD1	-	TRBJ1-1
TGCGCCAGCAGCTACGGAGCGGGAGGAACAGATACGCAGTATTTT	CASSYGAGGTDTQYF	TRBV10-2	TRBD2	-	TRBJ2-3
TGTGCCAGCAGTGAGGGGGGCACTGAAGCTTTCTTT	CASSEGGTEAFF	TRBV2	-	-	TRBJ1-1
TGTGCCAGCAGCTTAAGTGGGGGTGCAGGGGGCTCCTACAATGAGCAGTTCTTC	CASSLSGGAGGSYNEQFF	TRBV11-2	TRBD1	many	TRBJ2-1
TGTGCCAGCAGCTTAGGGCCAGGGAATGGCTACACCTTC	CASSLGPGNGYTF	TRBV7-9	-	once	TRBJ1-2
TGTGCCAGCAGCACGGACAGGGAGAATCAGCCCCAGCATTTT	CASSTDRENQPQHF	TRBV7-2	TRBD1	-	TRBJ1-5